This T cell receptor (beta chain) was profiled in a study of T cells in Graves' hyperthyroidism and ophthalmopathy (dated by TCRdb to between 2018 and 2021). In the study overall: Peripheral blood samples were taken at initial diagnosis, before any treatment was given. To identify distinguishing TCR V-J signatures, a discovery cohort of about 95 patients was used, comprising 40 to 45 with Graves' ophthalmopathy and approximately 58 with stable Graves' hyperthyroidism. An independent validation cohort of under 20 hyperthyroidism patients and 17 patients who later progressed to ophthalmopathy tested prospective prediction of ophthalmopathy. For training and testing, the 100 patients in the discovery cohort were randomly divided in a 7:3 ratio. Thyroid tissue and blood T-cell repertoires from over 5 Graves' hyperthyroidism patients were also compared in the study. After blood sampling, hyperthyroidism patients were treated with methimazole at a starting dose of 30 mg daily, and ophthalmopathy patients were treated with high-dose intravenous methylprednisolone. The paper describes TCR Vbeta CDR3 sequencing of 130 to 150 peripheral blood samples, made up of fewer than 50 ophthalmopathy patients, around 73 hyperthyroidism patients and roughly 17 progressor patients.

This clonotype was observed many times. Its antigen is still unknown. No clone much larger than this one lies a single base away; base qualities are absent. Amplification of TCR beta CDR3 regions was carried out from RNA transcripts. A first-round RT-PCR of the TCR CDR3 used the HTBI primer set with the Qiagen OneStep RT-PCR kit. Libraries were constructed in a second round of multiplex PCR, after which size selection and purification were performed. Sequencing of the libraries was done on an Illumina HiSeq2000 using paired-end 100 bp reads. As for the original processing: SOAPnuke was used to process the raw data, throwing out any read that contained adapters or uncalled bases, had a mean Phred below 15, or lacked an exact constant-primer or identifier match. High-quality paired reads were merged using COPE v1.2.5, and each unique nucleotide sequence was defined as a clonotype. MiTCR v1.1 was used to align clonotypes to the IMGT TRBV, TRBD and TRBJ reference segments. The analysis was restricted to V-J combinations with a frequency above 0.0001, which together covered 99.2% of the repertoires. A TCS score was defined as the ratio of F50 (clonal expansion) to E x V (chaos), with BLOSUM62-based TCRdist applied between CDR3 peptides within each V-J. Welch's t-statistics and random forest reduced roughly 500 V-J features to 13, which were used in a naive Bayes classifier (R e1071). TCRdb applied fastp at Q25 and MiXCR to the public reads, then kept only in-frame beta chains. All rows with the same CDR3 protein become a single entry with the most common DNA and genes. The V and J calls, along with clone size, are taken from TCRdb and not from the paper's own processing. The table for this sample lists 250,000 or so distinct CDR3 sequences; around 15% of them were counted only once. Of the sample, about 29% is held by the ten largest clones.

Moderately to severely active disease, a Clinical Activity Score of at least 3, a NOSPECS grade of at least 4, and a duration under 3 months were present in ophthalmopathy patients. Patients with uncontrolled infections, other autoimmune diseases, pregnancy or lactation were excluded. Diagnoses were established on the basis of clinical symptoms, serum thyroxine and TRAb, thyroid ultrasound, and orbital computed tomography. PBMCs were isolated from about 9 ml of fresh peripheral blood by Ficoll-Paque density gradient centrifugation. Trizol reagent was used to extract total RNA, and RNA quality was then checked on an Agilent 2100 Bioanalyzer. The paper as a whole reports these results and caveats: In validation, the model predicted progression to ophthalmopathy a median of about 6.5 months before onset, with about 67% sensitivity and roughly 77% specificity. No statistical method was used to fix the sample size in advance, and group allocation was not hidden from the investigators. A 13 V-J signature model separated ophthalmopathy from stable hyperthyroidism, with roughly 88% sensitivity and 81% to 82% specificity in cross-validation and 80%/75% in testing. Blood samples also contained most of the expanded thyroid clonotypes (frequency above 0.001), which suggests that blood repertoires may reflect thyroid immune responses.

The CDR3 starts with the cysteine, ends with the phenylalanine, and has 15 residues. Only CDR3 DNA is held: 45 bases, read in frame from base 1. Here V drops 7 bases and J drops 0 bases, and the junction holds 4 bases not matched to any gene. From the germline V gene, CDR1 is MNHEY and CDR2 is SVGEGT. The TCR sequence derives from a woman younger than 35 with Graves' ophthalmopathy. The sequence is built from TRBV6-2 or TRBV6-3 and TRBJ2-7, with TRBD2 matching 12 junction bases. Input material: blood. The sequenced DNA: TGTGCCAGCACCCTACTAGCGGGGGGCTCCTACGAGCAGTACTTC. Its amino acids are CASTLLAGGSYEQYF.